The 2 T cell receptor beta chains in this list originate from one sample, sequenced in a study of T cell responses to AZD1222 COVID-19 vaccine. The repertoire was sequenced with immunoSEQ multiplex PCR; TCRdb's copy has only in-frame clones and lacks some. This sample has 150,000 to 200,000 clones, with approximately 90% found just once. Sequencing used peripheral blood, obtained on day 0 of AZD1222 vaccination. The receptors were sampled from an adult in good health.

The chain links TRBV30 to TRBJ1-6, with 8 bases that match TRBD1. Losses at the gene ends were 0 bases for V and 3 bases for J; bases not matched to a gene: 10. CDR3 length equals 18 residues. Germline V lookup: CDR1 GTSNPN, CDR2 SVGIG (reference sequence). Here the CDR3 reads CAWSVSRTGQGYNSPLHF. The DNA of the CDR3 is TGTGCCTGGAGTGTATCCCGAACCGGACAGGGCTATAATTCACCCCTCCACTTT.

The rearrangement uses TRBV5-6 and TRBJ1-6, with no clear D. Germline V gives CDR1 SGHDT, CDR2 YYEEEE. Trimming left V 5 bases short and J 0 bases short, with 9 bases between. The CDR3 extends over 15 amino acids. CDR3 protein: CASRHTNSYNSPLHF. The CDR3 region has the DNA TGTGCCAGCAGGCACACAAACTCCTATAATTCACCCCTCCACTTT.